The 17 T cell receptor beta chains in this list originate from one sample, sequenced in a study of shared clonotypes between healthy human individuals. Only CD45RO-negative cells positively selected for CCR7 counted as naive CD8 cells, so terminally differentiated effector memory CD45RA+ cells were excluded. The protocol was immunoSEQ multiplex PCR, while the TCRdb copy is restricted to in-frame clones and leaves out a portion. The sample contains around 2.1 million clones, around 93% of which appear only once. The sequenced material came from naive CD8+ T cells from PBMCs. The receptors originated from a man between 18 and 35 years old in good health. Some clones in this sample may be carry-over from other donors' samples.

Written as DNA, the CDR3 is TGTGCCACCAGCAGGCATCTAGCGTCCGACTCCTACGAGCAGTACTTC. It is translated as CATSRHLASDSYEQYF. This rearrangement joins TRBV15 to TRBJ2-7; possible D gene TRBD2, 6 bases. V shed 3 bases and J shed 0 bases, with 15 bases lying between them. The CDR3 is 16 amino acids. Germline CDR1 is LNHNV and CDR2 is YYDKDF (reference sequence).

The V call is TRBV19, the J call TRBJ2-5; possibly TRBD2 for D (5 bases). V was shortened by 1 base and J by 11 bases, with 11 bases between the two germline ends. The CDR3 contains 12 residues. Germline V lookup: CDR1 LNHDA, CDR2 SQIVND (reference sequence). The CDR3 is CASSIGGGPQYF. CDR3 nucleotide sequence: TGTGCCAGTAGTATAGGTGGCGGGCCACAGTACTTC.

The chain combines TRBV14 with TRBJ1-1; D gene uncertain. V lost 4 bases, J lost 0 bases, and 12 bases lay in between. Germline CDR1 is SGHDN and CDR2 is FVKESK. The CDR3 consists of 15 residues. The CDR3 DNA sequence: TGTGCCAGCAGCCCATGGCCAGCGATGAACACTGAAGCTTTCTTT. Residues: CASSPWPAMNTEAFF. The variable domain in full, completed from reference TRBV14 and TRBJ1-1, reads EAGVTQFPSHSVIEKGQTVTLRCDPISGHDNLYWYRRVMGKEIKFLLHFVKESKQDESGMPNNRFLAERTGGTYSTLKVQPAELEDSGVYFCASSPWPAMNTEAFFGQGTRLTVV.

The chain is built from TRBV7-9 and TRBJ2-3, with D possibly matching TRBD1 (6 bases). Trimming took 4 bases from V and 0 from J, leaving 23 bases between them. Germline V gene data show CDR1 as SEHNR and CDR2 as FQNEAQ (reference sequence). This CDR3 comprises 19 residues. CDR3 region: CASSSEIGGGYSSTDTQYF. The DNA for the CDR3 is TGTGCCAGCAGCTCAGAGATTGGTGGGGGCTACTCTAGCACAGATACGCAGTATTTT.

The genes are TRBV6-5 and TRBJ2-4; 12 bases align to TRBD1. The ends lost 5 bases at V and 9 bases at J; junction bases unmatched: 5. This CDR3 is 14 amino acids long. CDR1 MNHEY and CDR2 SVGAGI come from the germline V gene. This chain's CDR3 is CASSPGQGAGIQYF. The CDR3 bases are TGTGCCAGCAGTCCGGGACAGGGGGCAGGCATTCAGTACTTC.

The chain is built from TRBV28 and TRBJ2-1; a possible D gene is TRBD2 (5 bases). With 7 bases removed from V and 7 bases from J, the gap between germline ends came to 14 bases. Germline loops: CDR1 MDHEN, CDR2 SYDVKM. The CDR3 runs 13 residues. CDR3 nucleotide sequence: TGTGCCAGCAACGTGGCCGGAGGAAATGAGCAGTTCTTC. Its protein is CASNVAGGNEQFF.

The chain employs TRBV19 and TRBJ2-2; 8 bases fit TRBD2. This CDR3 contains 16 residues. V shed 7 bases, J shed 2 bases, and the junction held 9 bases outside the gene matches. Germline V gene data show CDR1 as LNHDA and CDR2 as SQIVND (reference sequence). CDR3 loop: CASIPRGRFNTGELFF. In DNA, the CDR3 is TGTGCCAGTATTCCCCGCGGGAGGTTTAACACCGGGGAGCTGTTTTTT.

This chain uses TRBV5-1 with TRBJ2-1; TRBD2 matches 14 bases. This CDR3 region has 20 residues. Trimming took 3 bases from V and 2 from J; bases not matched to a gene: 13. Germline V gene data show CDR1 as SGHRS and CDR2 as YFSETQ. The CDR3 sequence: CASSSPGTSGSFDAYNEQFF. The CDR3 bases are TGCGCCAGCAGCTCCCCTGGGACTAGCGGGAGTTTCGATGCCTACAATGAGCAGTTCTTC.

The chain links TRBV6-1 to TRBJ1-1; D ambiguous. The ends were cut back, 8 bases at V and 1 base at J, with 11 bases in the middle. The germline gives CDR1 MNHNS, CDR2 SASEGT. The length of the CDR3 is 13 residues. CDR3 DNA: TGTGCCAGCTTTCTACATCCGAACACTGAAGCTTTCTTT. The encoded protein is CASFLHPNTEAFF.

The chain is built from TRBV9 and TRBJ2-3; no definite D call. CDR1 and CDR2 from the germline V gene are SGDLS and YYNGEE. CDR3 size: 15 residues. Trimming took off 4 bases at V and 6 bases at J, with 18 bases between the two ends. The CDR3 region is CASSPTKISGDTQYF. For the CDR3, the DNA is TGTGCCAGCAGCCCTACTAAAATTTCCGGGGATACGCAGTATTTT.

The chain combines TRBV28 with TRBJ1-5; D is possibly TRBD1 (5 bases). V lost 3 bases, J lost 2 bases, and 11 bases lay in between. Germline CDR1 is MDHEN and CDR2 is SYDVKM. CDR3 length: 15 residues. CDR3 sequence: CASSFEQEGNQPQHF. Here the CDR3 DNA reads TGTGCCAGCAGTTTCGAACAGGAGGGCAATCAGCCCCAGCATTTT. The variable domain in full, with the rest retrieved from reference TRBV28 and TRBJ1-5, is DVKVTQSSRYLVKRTGEKVFLECVQDMDHENMFWYRQDPGLGLRLIYFSYDVKMKEKGDIPEGYSVSREKKERFSLILESASTNQTSMYLCASSFEQEGNQPQHFGDGTRLSIL.

The V and J genes are TRBV28 and TRBJ2-1, with TRBD2 identical over 8 bases. Germline CDR1 reads MDHEN; CDR2 reads SYDVKM. Losses at the gene ends were 2 bases for V and 7 bases for J; bases not matched to a gene: 4. The CDR3 loop spans 14 amino acids. The CDR3, as DNA: TGTGCCAGCAGTTTACTAGCGGGTACGAATGAGCAGTTCTTC. This codes for CASSLLAGTNEQFF.

The V gene is TRBV9, the J gene TRBJ2-1; 13 nucleotides align to TRBD2. The CDR3 is 16 amino acids. Trimming at V came to 4 bases and at J to 5 bases, leaving 6 bases not matched to a gene. From germline, CDR1 is SGDLS and CDR2 YYNGEE. The CDR3 loop is CASSSWTSGSNNEQFF. The DNA of the CDR3 is TGTGCCAGCAGCTCTTGGACTAGCGGGAGCAACAATGAGCAGTTCTTC.

This clone has just one count. The CDR3 bases are TGTGCCAGCAGCTTGAGAGGGCCGGCCTACGAGCAGTACTTC. Amino acid sequence: CASSLRGPAYEQYF. The rearrangement links TRBV7-2 to TRBJ2-7, with D possibly TRBD2 on 5 matching bases. V was cut by 3 bases and J by 2 bases, with 11 bases left in between. From germline, CDR1 is SGHTA and CDR2 FQGNSA. CDR3 length equals 14 residues.

The rearrangement links TRBV6-5 to TRBJ1-2; 7 nucleotides match TRBD1. The V segment lost 2 bases and the J segment 0 bases; nucleotides outside the gene matches: 6. The CDR3 is 16 residues long. Germline CDR1 is MNHEY and CDR2 is SVGAGI. Here the CDR3 reads CASSYRQGGANYGYTF. In DNA, the CDR3 is TGTGCCAGCAGTTACAGGCAGGGGGGCGCTAACTATGGCTACACCTTC.

The rearrangement links TRBV19 to TRBJ2-5; maybe TRBD1 (8 bases). This CDR3 spans 14 amino acids. Trimming took off 6 bases at V and 5 bases at J, with 16 bases between the two ends. The V gene's germline CDR1 is LNHDA and CDR2 SQIVND (reference sequence). CDR3 sequence: CASSDRGGLETQYF. The CDR3 DNA reads TGTGCCAGTAGCGACAGGGGAGGGCTGGAGACCCAGTACTTC.

This sequence joins TRBV6-5 and TRBJ2-1, with TRBD2 as a possible D gene (5 bases). V lost 5 bases and J lost 16, with 24 bases in between. Germline V gene data show CDR1 as MNHEY and CDR2 as SVGAGI. The CDR3 sequence is 14 residues long. As DNA, the CDR3 is TGTGCCAGCAGTCAGTCATACCGGGATCGGCAAGTTTTCTTC. This translates into CASSQSYRDRQVFF.